This T cell receptor (beta chain) comes out of a study of blood T cell repertoires in COVID-19. Background on the study: The cDNA or gDNA used as material had been derived from T cells, B-cell-depleted T cells, or PBMCs.

The CDR3 extends over 15 amino acids. V dropped 4 bases and J dropped 0 bases, with 11 bases sitting between them. Per germline, CDR1 SGHRS and CDR2 YFSETQ. In the authors' workflow: The assay estimated nucleated cells by amplifying reference gene primers. Profiling relied on immunoSEQ multiplex PCR, and the TCRdb table lists in-frame clones only, not all of them. V and J calls and clone size are copied from that table; D and trimming were computed from the DNA. The sample carries 200,000 to 250,000 clones, about 80% recorded once. The TCR originated in a woman aged 25 to 39 who had recovered from COVID-19. The chain combines TRBV5-1 with TRBJ1-5, with no clear D. The sequenced sample was peripheral blood. The CDR3 spells CASSLDSHSNQPQHF. The CDR3 DNA is TGCGCCAGCAGCCTTGACTCGCATAGCAATCAGCCCCAGCATTTT.